The next 3 T cell receptor beta chains were all read from a single sample in a study of T cell changes during pregnancy in multiple sclerosis. Libraries were prepared by immunoSEQ multiplex PCR; TCRdb keeps only in-frame clonotypes and omits some of them. The sample shows 25,000 to 35,000 clones, about nine tenths of them seen only once. The starting material was CD8+ T cells from peripheral blood mononuclear cells, obtained before pregnancy. The receptors were sampled from a female donor with multiple sclerosis, enrolled in a pregnancy study.

V usage is TRBV7-9 and J usage is TRBJ2-1; TRBD2 agrees at 13 bases. The CDR3 is 16 residues long. Trimming took 4 bases from V and 3 from J; bases not matched to a gene: 3. Germline V gene data show CDR1 as SEHNR and CDR2 as FQNEAQ (reference sequence). The CDR3 nucleotides read TGTGCCAGCAGCTACGGACTAGCGGGAGTCTACAATGAGCAGTTCTTC. This encodes CASSYGLAGVYNEQFF.

The genes are TRBV28 and TRBJ1-1; TRBD1 matches 7 bases. The CDR3 is 14 residues long. The germline V gene encodes CDR1 MDHEN and CDR2 SYDVKM. The CDR3 DNA follows: TGTGCAATACAGGGGCGGCGGGTGGACACTGAAGCTTTCTTT. Protein: CAIQGRRVDTEAFF.

This clone showed up just once. The chain combines TRBV7-2 with TRBJ2-7; 10 positions agree with TRBD2. V shed 4 bases and J 0 bases; nucleotides not matched to a gene: 6. Germline assignment: CDR1 SGHTA and CDR2 FQGNSA. The CDR3 is made up of 16 amino acids. The CDR3 DNA reads TGTGCCAGCAGCTGGGATAGCGGGGGGAACTCCTACGAGCAGTACTTC. Its translation: CASSWDSGGNSYEQYF.